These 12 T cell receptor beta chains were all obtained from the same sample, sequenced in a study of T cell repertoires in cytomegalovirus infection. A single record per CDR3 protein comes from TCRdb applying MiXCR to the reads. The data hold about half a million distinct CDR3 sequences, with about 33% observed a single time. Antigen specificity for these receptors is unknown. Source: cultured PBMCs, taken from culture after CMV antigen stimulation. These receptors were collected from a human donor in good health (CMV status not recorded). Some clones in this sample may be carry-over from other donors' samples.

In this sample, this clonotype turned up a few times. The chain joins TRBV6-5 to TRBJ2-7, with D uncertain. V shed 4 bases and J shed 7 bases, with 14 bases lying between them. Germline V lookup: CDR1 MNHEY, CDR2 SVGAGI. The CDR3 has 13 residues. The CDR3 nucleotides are TGTGCCAGCAGTTCCAGTCGCGTGACGGAGCAGTACGTC. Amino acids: CASSSSRVTEQYV.

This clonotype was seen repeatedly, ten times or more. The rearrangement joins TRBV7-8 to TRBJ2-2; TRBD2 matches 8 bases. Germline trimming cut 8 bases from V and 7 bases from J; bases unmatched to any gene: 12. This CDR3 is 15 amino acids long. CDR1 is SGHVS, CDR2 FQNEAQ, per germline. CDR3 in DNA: TGTGCCAGCCACACACGGGGGGGGTATGACGGGGAGCTGTTTTTT. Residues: CASHTRGGYDGELFF.

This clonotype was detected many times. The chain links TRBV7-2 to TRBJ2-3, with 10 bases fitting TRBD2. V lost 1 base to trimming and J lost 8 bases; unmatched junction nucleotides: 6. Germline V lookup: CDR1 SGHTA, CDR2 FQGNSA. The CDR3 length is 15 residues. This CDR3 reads CASSLGAGGPGTQYF. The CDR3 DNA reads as TGTGCCAGCAGCTTAGGAGCGGGAGGGCCCGGTACGCAGTATTTT.

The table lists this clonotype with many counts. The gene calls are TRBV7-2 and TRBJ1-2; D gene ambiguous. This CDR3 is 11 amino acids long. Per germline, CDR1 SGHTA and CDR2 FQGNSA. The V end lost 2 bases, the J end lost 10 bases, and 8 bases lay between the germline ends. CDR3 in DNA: TGTGCCAGCAGCTTATATACCCCCTACACCTTC. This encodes CASSLYTPYTF.

DNA for the CDR3: TGTGCCAGCACTACAGGGGTTGGAAACACCATATATTTT. Amino acid sequence: CASTTGVGNTIYF. V gene TRBV12-3 or TRBV12-4 combines with J gene TRBJ1-3, with 7 bases that match TRBD1. V shed 7 bases, J shed 3 bases, and the junction held 3 bases outside the gene matches. The CDR3 extends over 13 amino acids.

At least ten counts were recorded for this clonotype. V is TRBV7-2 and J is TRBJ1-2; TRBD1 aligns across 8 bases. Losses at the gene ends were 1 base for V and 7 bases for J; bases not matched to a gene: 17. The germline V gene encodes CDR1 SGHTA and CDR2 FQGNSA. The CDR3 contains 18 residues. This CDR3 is CASSLGRTLDRGRIGYTF. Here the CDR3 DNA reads TGTGCCAGCAGCTTAGGCCGTACACTTGACAGGGGTCGGATTGGCTACACCTTC.

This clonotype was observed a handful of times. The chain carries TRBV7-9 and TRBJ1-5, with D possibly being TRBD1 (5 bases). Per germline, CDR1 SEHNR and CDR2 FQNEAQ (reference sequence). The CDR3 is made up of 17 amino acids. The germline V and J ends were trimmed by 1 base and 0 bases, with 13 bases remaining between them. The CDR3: CASSLGRDENSNQPQHF. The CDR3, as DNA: TGTGCCAGCAGCTTAGGCAGGGACGAAAATAGCAATCAGCCCCAGCATTTT.

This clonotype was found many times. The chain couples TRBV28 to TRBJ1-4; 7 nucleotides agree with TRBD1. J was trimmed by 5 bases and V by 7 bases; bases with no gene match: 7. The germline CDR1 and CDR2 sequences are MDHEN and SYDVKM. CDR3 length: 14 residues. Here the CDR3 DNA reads TGTGCCAGCATCGAGACAGGGAGAAATGAAAAACTGTTTTTT. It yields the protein CASIETGRNEKLFF.

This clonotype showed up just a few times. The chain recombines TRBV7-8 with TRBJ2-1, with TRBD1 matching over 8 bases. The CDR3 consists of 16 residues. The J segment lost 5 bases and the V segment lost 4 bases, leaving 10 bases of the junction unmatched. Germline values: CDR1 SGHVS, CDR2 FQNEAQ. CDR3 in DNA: TGTGCCAGCAGCTCCCAGGGGGCCAACCTAAACAATGAGCAGTTCTTC. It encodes CASSSQGANLNNEQFF. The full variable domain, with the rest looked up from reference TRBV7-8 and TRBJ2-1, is GAGVSQSPRYKVAKRGQDVALRCDPISGHVSLFWYQQALGQGPEFLTYFQNEAQLDKSGLPSDRFFAERPEGSVSTLKIQRTQQEDSAVYLCASSSQGANLNNEQFFGPGTRLTVL.

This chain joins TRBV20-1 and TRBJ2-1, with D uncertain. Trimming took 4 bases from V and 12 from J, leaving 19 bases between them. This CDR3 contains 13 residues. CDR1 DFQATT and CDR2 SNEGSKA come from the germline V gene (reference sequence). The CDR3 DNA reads TGCAGTGCTACAAAATACGGGTTCCCCGGGCAGTTCTTC. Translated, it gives CSATKYGFPGQFF.

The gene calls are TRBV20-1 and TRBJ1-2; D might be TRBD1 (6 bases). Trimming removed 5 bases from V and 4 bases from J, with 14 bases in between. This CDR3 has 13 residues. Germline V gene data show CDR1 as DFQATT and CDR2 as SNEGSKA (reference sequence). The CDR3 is CSARLAGVYGYTF. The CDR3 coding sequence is TGCAGTGCTCGATTAGCAGGGGTCTATGGCTACACCTTC.

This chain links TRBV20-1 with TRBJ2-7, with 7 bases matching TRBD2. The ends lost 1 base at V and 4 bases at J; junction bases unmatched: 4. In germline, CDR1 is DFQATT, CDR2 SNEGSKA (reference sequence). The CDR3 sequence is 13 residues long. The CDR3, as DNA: TGCAGTGCTAGAGGCCTGGGAGGGTACGAGCAGTACTTC. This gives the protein CSARGLGGYEQYF.